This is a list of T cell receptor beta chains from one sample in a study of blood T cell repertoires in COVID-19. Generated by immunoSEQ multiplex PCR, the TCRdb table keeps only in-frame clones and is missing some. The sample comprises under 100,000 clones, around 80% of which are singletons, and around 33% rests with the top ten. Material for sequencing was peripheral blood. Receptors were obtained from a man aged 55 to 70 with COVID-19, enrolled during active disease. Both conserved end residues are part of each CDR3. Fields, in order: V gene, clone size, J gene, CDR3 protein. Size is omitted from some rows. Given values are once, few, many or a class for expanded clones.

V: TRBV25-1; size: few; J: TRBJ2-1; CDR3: CASSGRGGYEQFF
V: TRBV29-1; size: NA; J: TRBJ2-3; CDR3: CSVRRATTDTQYF
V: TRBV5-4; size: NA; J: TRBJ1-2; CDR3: CASSLDRGRGYTF
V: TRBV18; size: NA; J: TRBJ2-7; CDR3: CASSIATVEQYF
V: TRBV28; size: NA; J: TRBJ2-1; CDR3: CANNFRSVGPYNEQFF
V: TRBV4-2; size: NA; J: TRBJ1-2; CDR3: CASSGTAFGYTF
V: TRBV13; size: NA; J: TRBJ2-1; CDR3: CASSLGSPSYNEQFF
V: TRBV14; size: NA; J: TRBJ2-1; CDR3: CASSLAGGYNEQFF
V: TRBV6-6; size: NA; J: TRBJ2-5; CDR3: CASSILAGGGETQYF
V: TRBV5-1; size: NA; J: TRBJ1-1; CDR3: CASSLGDRAGTEAFF
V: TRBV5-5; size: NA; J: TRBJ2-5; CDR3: CASSQSPAYTGETQYF
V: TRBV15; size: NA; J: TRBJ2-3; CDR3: CATSSRGPTDTQYF
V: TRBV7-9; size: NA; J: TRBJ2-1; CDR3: CASSLGVAGDNEQFF
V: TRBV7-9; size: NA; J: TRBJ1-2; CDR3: CASSLGIAGGGYTF
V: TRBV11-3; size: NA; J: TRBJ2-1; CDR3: CASSKRDSYNEQFF
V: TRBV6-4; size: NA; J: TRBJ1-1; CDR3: CASSDNEWTEAFF
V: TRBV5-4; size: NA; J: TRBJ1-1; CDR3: CASSIDRGPTNTEAFF
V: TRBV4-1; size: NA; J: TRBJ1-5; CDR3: CASSPKEKGADKQPQHF
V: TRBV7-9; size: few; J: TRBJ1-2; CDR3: CASSGDRDTGYTF
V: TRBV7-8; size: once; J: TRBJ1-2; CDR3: CASSLAESVLGGYTF
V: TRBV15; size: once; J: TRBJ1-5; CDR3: CATSRAEGLRNQPQHF
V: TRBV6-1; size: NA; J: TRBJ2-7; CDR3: CASSGGKRRQGYEQYF
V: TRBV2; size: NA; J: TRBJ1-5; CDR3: CASSRRGVGLGSNQPQHF
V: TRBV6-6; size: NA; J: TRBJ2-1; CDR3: CASSARDRPSYNEQFF
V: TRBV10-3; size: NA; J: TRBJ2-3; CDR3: CAISDLAGGRGDTQYF
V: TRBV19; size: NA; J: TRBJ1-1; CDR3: CASSITGQGTEAFF
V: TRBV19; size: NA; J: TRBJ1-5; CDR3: CASRNLLASNQPQHF
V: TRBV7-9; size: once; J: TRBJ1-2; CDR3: CASSSGTTPLHGYTF
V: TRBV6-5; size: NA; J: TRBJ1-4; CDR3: CASRSSVNEKLFF
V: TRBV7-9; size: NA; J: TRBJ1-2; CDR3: CASSSFRGDDVHYGYTF
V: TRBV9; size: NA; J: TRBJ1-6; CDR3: CASSVQGSSPLHF
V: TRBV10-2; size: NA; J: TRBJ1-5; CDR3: CATLGHLSNQPQHF
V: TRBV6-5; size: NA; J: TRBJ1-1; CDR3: CASTRTGNTEAFF
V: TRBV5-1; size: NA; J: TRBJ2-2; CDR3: CASSSDPGNFGVF
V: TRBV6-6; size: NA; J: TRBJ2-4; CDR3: CASTLAAKNIQYF
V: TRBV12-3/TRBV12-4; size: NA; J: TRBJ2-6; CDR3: CASCVGGANVLTF
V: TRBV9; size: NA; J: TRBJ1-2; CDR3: CASSVVGNGYTF
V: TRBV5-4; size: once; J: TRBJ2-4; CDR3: CASSTNSGSGNIQYF
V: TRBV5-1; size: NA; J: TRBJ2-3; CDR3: CASSAVDRLTDTQYF
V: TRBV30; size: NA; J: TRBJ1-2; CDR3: CAWSAGQGATRGYTF
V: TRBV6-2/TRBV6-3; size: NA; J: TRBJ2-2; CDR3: CASSYRDRRRTGELFF
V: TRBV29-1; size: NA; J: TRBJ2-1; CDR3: CRVLGSGGEQFF
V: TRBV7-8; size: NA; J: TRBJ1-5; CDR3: CASSLGLEGNQPQHF
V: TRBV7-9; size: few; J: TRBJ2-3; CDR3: CASSALSGDTDTQYF
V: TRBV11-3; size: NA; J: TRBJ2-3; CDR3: CASSTLGAGAVDTQYF
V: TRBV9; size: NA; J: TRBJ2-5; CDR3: CASSFSGGYQETQYF
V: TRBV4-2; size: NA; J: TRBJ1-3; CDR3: CASRGTVSGNTIYF
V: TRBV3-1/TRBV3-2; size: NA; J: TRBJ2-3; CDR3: CASSLGISSGLTDTQYF
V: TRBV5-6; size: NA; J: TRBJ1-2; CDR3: CASSLLSGYGYTF
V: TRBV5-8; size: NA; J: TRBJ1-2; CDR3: CASSPRRGAYTF